The 24 T cell receptor beta chains given below trace back to one sample, sequenced in a study of control samples from healthy donors and cancer patients. The data were produced by immunoSEQ multiplex PCR, yet TCRdb's version contains in-frame clones alone and is incomplete. The data contain roughly 140,000 clones, approximately 93% of them singletons. The sequenced material came from blood. These receptors were obtained from a man aged 45-60 years in good health.

V gene TRBV12-3 or TRBV12-4 combines with J gene TRBJ1-6; 10 bases match TRBD1. The CDR3 is 12 amino acids. V lost 6 bases, J lost 12 bases, and 2 bases stayed unmatched. CDR3 sequence: CASSGTGEPLHF. DNA for the CDR3: TGTGCCAGCAGCGGGACAGGGGAACCCCTCCACTTT.

The V and J genes are TRBV5-8 and TRBJ2-1; D is undetermined. Germline lookup yields CDR1 SGHTS and CDR2 YDEGEE. CDR3 length: 14 residues. The ends were cut back, 2 bases at V and 7 bases at J, with 13 bases in the middle. CDR3 in amino acids: CASSFTLKQNEQFF. In DNA, the CDR3 is TGTGCCAGCAGCTTCACCCTCAAACAGAATGAGCAGTTCTTC.

This chain connects TRBV5-4 to TRBJ2-5; the D gene could be TRBD1 or TRBD2 (5 bases each). This CDR3 has 14 amino acids. Germline V CDR1 and CDR2: SGHNT, YYREEE (reference sequence). V gave up 2 bases and J gave up 2 bases, with 10 bases separating them. The DNA of the CDR3 is TGTGCCAGCAGCTTAACTAGGGGACAAGAGACCCAGTACTTC. This codes for CASSLTRGQETQYF. The complete variable domain, with remaining parts taken from reference TRBV5-4 and TRBJ2-5, reads ETGVTQSPTHLIKTRGQQVTLRCSSQSGHNTVSWYQQALGQGPQFIFQYYREEENGRGNFPPRFSGLQFPNYSSELNVNALELDDSALYLCASSLTRGQETQYFGPGTRLLVL.

The genes are TRBV9 and TRBJ2-5; D perhaps matches TRBD1 (5 bases). The germline gives CDR1 SGDLS, CDR2 YYNGEE. This CDR3 is built from 15 residues. The V gene lost 4 bases and the J gene lost 5 bases, with 18 bases spanning the gap. The CDR3 reads CASSPHRSDGETQYF. The DNA of the CDR3 is TGTGCCAGCAGCCCCCACAGGTCCGACGGGGAGACCCAGTACTTC.

The gene calls are TRBV5-6 and TRBJ2-3; TRBD2 matches at 7 bases. Germline CDR1 is SGHDT and CDR2 is YYEEEE. The V gene end was trimmed by 3 bases and the J gene end by 2 bases; junction bases not matched to a gene: 9. The CDR3 is made up of 16 amino acids. CDR3 DNA: TGTGCCAGCAGCTCTACGGGTAGCGGGTACACAGATACGCAGTATTTT. Its protein is CASSSTGSGYTDTQYF.

V usage is TRBV11-2 and J usage is TRBJ2-7; 7 bases fit TRBD2. The CDR3 contains 13 residues. Trimming removed 1 base from V and 6 bases from J; junction bases left unmatched: 3. CDR1 is SGHAT and CDR2 is FQNNGV in the germline V gene. CDR3 sequence: CASSLGVAGEQYF. The CDR3 nucleotides are TGTGCCAGCAGCTTAGGAGTAGCGGGCGAGCAGTACTTC.

V is TRBV5-1 and J is TRBJ2-1; D is perhaps TRBD2 (6 bases). The CDR3 runs to 15 residues. Germline CDR1 reads SGHRS; CDR2 reads YFSETQ. Deletions cut 4 bases from V and 5 bases from J, with 16 bases between. The CDR3 spells CASSRWGEAHNEQFF. As DNA, the CDR3 is TGCGCCAGCAGCAGGTGGGGGGAGGCCCACAATGAGCAGTTCTTC.

The genes are TRBV3-1 (or the pseudogene TRBV3-2) and TRBJ2-1, with D unclear. The CDR3 length is 14 residues. The germline gives CDR1 LGHDT, CDR2 YNNKEL (reference sequence). V gave up 2 bases and J gave up 10 bases, with 15 bases separating them. CDR3 amino acids: CASSQFNKGKEQFF. The CDR3 region has the DNA TGTGCCAGCAGCCAATTTAATAAGGGAAAGGAGCAGTTCTTC.

This clone came up a few times. In nucleotides, the CDR3 is TGTGCCAGGCGCGAGCGGGAGGGCCAATCCGACGAGCAGTACTTC. Protein sequence: CARREREGQSDEQYF. V gene TRBV12-1 combines with J gene TRBJ2-7; TRBD2, as called in the table, went unchecked against the DNA. TRBV12-1 is a documented pseudogene. This CDR3 spans 15 amino acids.

The chain is built from TRBV6-5 and TRBJ2-2, with D possibly matching TRBD1 (5 bases). CDR3 length equals 14 residues. Germline V gene sequence: CDR1 MNHEY, CDR2 SVGAGI. The V gene lost 2 bases and the J gene lost 6 bases, with 10 bases spanning the gap. The CDR3 loop is CASSYGQGSGELFF. The CDR3, as DNA: TGTGCCAGCAGTTACGGGCAGGGTTCCGGGGAGCTGTTTTTT.

This chain connects TRBV5-6 to TRBJ2-5, with a possible D match to TRBD1 (7 bases). CDR3 length equals 17 residues. Germline CDR1 SGHDT, CDR2 YYEEEE. Trimming removed 4 bases at V and 3 bases at J, with 22 bases between. In DNA, the CDR3 is TGTGCCAGCAGCGCGCCGACAGGGATCGGACTAAAAGAGACCCAGTACTTC. Translation gives CASSAPTGIGLKETQYF.

The V gene is TRBV28, the J gene TRBJ1-1, with D tentatively TRBD1 (5 bases). CDR1 is MDHEN, CDR2 SYDVKM, per germline. The CDR3 spans 11 residues. V was trimmed by 11 bases and J by 10 bases, leaving 17 bases between them. CDR3 in DNA: TGTGCCGGCATGGGGGAGTTGGGAGCTTTCTTT. It translates to CAGMGELGAFF.

The sample holds one count of this clone. The chain uses TRBV11-3 and TRBJ2-7; TRBD2 agrees at 11 bases. The trim removed 5 bases at V and 2 bases at J, leaving 2 bases unmatched. The CDR3 contains 14 residues. CDR1 SGHNT and CDR2 YENEEA come from the germline V gene. The CDR3 nucleotides are TGTGCCAGCAGCCTAGCGGGAGGCCCCTACGAGCAGTACTTC. Translated, it gives CASSLAGGPYEQYF.

The J gene is TRBJ1-6, the V gene TRBV28; unclear D gene. CDR1 is MDHEN and CDR2 is SYDVKM in the germline V gene. V lost 1 base, J lost 7 bases, and 8 bases lay in between. There are 14 residues in the CDR3. DNA of the CDR3: TGTGCCAGCAGTTTATACAGACTAAATTCACCCCTCCACTTT. This gives the protein CASSLYRLNSPLHF. The variable domain in full, completed from reference TRBV28 and TRBJ1-6, reads DVKVTQSSRYLVKRTGEKVFLECVQDMDHENMFWYRQDPGLGLRLIYFSYDVKMKEKGDIPEGYSVSREKKERFSLILESASTNQTSMYLCASSLYRLNSPLHFGNGTRLTVT.

The chain joins TRBV27 to TRBJ2-7, with 7 bases identical to TRBD2. This CDR3 has 15 amino acids. CDR1 and CDR2 from the germline V gene are MNHEY and SMNVEV (reference sequence). The V gene end was trimmed by 8 bases and the J gene end by 4 bases; junction bases not matched to a gene: 14. CDR3 region: CASRLGGGEGYEQYF. CDR3 in DNA: TGTGCCAGCCGCCTGGGGGGGGGTGAAGGATACGAGCAGTACTTC.

This clone was detected only a few times. The chain links TRBV11-2 to TRBJ2-4, with TRBD1 matching over 8 bases. Germline-derived CDR1 and CDR2 are SGHAT and FQNNGV. This CDR3 comprises 17 residues. Trimming removed 4 bases from V and 7 bases from J; junction bases left unmatched: 15. CDR3 amino acids: CASSYAVRPGGANIQYF. The DNA of the CDR3 is TGTGCCAGCAGCTACGCAGTGAGGCCAGGGGGCGCGAACATTCAGTACTTC.

This chain uses TRBV7-8 with TRBJ1-6; a possible D gene is TRBD1 (6 bases). The V and J ends lost 5 bases and 10 bases respectively, with 21 bases between them. The CDR3 length is 16 residues. Per the germline V gene, CDR1 is SGHVS and CDR2 is FQNEAQ. In DNA, the CDR3 is TGTGCCAGCAGCCCCGGGACAACGGGTCCCATCTCACCCCTCCACTTT. Encoded protein: CASSPGTTGPISPLHF.

The genes are TRBV2 and TRBJ1-5; D unresolved. Trimming took off 3 bases at V and 2 bases at J, with 17 bases between the two ends. Germline CDR1 is SNHLY and CDR2 is FYNNEI. The CDR3 spans 17 residues. The CDR3 loop is CASSDGMGSYGNQPQHF. The DNA for the CDR3 is TGTGCCAGCAGTGACGGGATGGGGTCTTATGGCAATCAGCCCCAGCATTTT. The full variable domain, its missing parts supplied by reference TRBV2 and TRBJ1-5, is EPEVTQTPSHQVTQMGQEVILRCVPISNHLYFYWYRQILGQKVEFLVSFYNNEISEKSEIFDDQFSVERPDGSNFTLKIRSTKLEDSAMYFCASSDGMGSYGNQPQHFGDGTRLSIL.

This clone was seen just once. This rearrangement joins TRBV6-5 to TRBJ2-3; D call uncertain. This CDR3 has 14 residues. Trimming shortened V by 5 bases and J by 4 bases, and 13 bases separated the two germline ends. From germline, CDR1 is MNHEY and CDR2 SVGAGI. CDR3 protein: CASSPLTVADTQYF. In nucleotides, the CDR3 is TGTGCCAGCAGTCCCCTGACTGTCGCAGATACGCAGTATTTT.

The chain is built from TRBV29-1 and TRBJ2-7, with TRBD1 matching 8 bases. Germline lookup yields CDR1 SQVTM and CDR2 ANQGSEA. The V gene end was trimmed by 6 bases and the J gene end by 4 bases; junction bases not matched to a gene: 8. The CDR3 has 13 residues. CDR3 sequence (DNA): TGCAGCGTCGTTCTGACAGGGGTTTACGAGCAGTACTTC. Amino acid sequence: CSVVLTGVYEQYF.

This clone has only a few counts. In DNA form, the CDR3 reads TGTGCCATCAGTGCTTGGGCTAGCGGATACAATGAGCAGTTCTTC. Amino acids: CAISAWASGYNEQFF. This chain joins TRBV10-3 and TRBJ2-1, with 7 bases lining up with TRBD2. The CDR3 length is 15 residues. The V gene's germline CDR1 is ENHRY and CDR2 SYGVKD. The V and J ends lost 4 bases and 4 bases, in that order; junction bases with no gene match: 7.

The chain is built from TRBV27 and TRBJ1-1, with 7 bases matching TRBD1. The CDR3 length is 15 residues. After removal of 5 bases from V and 4 bases from J, the junction contained 10 bases not matched to a gene. Germline V gene data show CDR1 as MNHEY and CDR2 as SMNVEV (reference sequence). The CDR3, as DNA: TGTGCCAGCAGTCTCCGACAGGGTGAAACCACTGAAGCTTTCTTT. Protein product: CASSLRQGETTEAFF.

This clone has just a few counts. The chain employs TRBV2 and TRBJ2-2; D call uncertain. Trimming removed 8 bases from V and 0 bases from J, with 10 bases in between. The CDR3 is 14 residues long. Looked up from germline, CDR1 is SNHLY and CDR2 is FYNNEI. CDR3: CASGRGANTGELFF. The CDR3, as DNA: TGTGCCAGCGGGCGCGGCGCGAACACCGGGGAGCTGTTTTTT.

This chain uses TRBV14 with TRBJ1-4, with D tentatively TRBD1 (6 bases). Germline V CDR1 and CDR2: SGHDN, FVKESK. The V and J ends lost 5 bases and 4 bases respectively, with 17 bases between them. This CDR3 has 16 residues. This chain's CDR3 is CASSYGLGHRNEKLFF. The CDR3 DNA is TGTGCCAGCAGCTATGGTCTGGGACACCGTAATGAAAAACTGTTTTTT.